One T cell receptor (beta chain) is described in this entry. The CDR3 is made up of 14 amino acids. The germline V gene has CDR1 MNHEY and CDR2 SVGAGI. Trimming took off 2 bases at V and 3 bases at J, with 10 bases between the two ends. This entry belongs to a study of blood T cell repertoires in COVID-19. Study overall: Samples of COVID-19 (acute and convalescent) were obtained from the United States, Italy and Spain.

Profiling relied on immunoSEQ multiplex PCR, and the TCRdb table lists in-frame clones only, not all of them. The sample has approximately 170,000 clones, over 65% seen once; the top ten hold about 4.4%. The chain employs TRBV6-5 and TRBJ1-2, with D maybe TRBD1 (6 bases). Sequences were obtained from PBMCs or T cells enriched from blood (not recorded which). This receptor was taken from a woman in her fifties or sixties who had recovered from COVID-19. The CDR3 here is CASSYGGGYYGYTF. CDR3 in DNA: TGTGCCAGCAGTTACGGCGGGGGCTACTATGGCTACACCTTC.